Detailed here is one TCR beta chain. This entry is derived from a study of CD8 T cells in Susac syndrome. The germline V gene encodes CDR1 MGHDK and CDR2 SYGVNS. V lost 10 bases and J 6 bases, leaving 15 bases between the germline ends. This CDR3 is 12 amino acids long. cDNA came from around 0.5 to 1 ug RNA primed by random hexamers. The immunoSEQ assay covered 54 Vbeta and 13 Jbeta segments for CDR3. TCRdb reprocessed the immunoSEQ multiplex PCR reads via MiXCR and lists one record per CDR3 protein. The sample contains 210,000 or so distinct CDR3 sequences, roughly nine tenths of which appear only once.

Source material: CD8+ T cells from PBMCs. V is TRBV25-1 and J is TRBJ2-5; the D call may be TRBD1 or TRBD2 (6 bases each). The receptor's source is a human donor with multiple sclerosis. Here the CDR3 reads CATEGGRKTQYF. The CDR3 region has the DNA TGTGCCACCGAGGGGGGTCGGAAGACCCAGTACTTC.